A single sample gave rise to the 5 T cell receptor beta chains below, sequenced in a study of control samples from healthy donors and cancer patients. This table comes from immunoSEQ multiplex PCR, and its TCRdb copy is limited to in-frame clones, with some not included. The sample contains over 150,000 clones, 95% to 96% of which appear only once. Material: blood. These receptors originate from a woman in her twenties or thirties in good health.

V usage is TRBV4-1 and J usage is TRBJ1-1; a weak D match, TRBD1 (6 bases). V gave up 2 bases and J gave up 1 base, with 20 bases separating them. This CDR3 has 18 amino acids. Germline V lookup: CDR1 MGHRA, CDR2 YSYEKL. In DNA form, the CDR3 reads TGCGCCAGCAGCCAAATTGGGGGGAACAGGGATCCGAACACTGAAGCTTTCTTT. It encodes CASSQIGGNRDPNTEAFF.

The rearrangement joins TRBV2 to TRBJ1-5; D call uncertain. Trimming took off 4 bases at V and 4 bases at J, with 8 bases between the two ends. CDR3 length equals 13 residues. Germline V gene lookup returns CDR1 SNHLY and CDR2 FYNNEI. CDR3 sequence reads: CASSGLRNQPQHF. Here the CDR3 DNA reads TGTGCCAGCAGTGGGCTTAGAAATCAGCCCCAGCATTTT.

This clone was detected only once. As DNA, the CDR3 is TGTGCCAGCAGCGTTGGGGGGAGCACCTACAATGAGCAGTTCTTC. Its protein product is CASSVGGSTYNEQFF. V gene TRBV9 combines with J gene TRBJ2-1; D is perhaps TRBD2 (6 bases). The CDR3 is 15 amino acids. Deletions cut 2 bases from V and 2 bases from J, with 11 bases between. Germline V lookup: CDR1 SGDLS, CDR2 YYNGEE.

This rearrangement joins TRBV18 to TRBJ1-4, with D perhaps TRBD1 (5 bases). CDR1 and CDR2 from the germline V gene are KGHSH and LQKENI. The CDR3 length is 15 residues. Trimming stripped 6 bases from V and 7 bases from J, with 18 bases between. CDR3 in amino acids: CASSPAAGVGEKLFF. The CDR3, as DNA: TGTGCCAGCTCCCCAGCCGCGGGGGTGGGTGAAAAACTGTTTTTT.

Here the CDR3 DNA reads TGTGCCAGCCGACCGGGACTCCCGGGCAATGAGCAGTTCTTC. It specifies CASRPGLPGNEQFF. The rearrangement joins TRBV7-9 to TRBJ2-1; possibly TRBD2 for D (6 bases). V was clipped by 8 bases and J by 6 bases, with 17 bases between them. Germline assignment: CDR1 SEHNR and CDR2 FQNEAQ (reference sequence). The length of the CDR3 is 14 residues.